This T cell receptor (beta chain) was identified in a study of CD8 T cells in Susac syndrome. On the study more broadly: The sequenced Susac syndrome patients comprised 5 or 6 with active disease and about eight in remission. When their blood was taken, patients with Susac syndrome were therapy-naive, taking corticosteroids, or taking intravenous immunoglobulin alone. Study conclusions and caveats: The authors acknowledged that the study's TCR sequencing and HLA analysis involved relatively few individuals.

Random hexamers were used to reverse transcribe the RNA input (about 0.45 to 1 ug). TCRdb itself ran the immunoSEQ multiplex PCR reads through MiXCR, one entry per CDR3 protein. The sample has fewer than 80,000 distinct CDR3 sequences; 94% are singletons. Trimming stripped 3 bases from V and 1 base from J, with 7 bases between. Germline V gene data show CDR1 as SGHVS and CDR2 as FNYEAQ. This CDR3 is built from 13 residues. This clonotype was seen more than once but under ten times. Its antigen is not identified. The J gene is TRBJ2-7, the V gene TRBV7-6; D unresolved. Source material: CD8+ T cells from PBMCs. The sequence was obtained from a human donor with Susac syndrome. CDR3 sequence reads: CASSLDGSYEQYF. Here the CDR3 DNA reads TGTGCCAGCAGCTTGGACGGGTCCTACGAGCAGTACTTC.